This T cell receptor beta chain was captured by sequencing in a study of OX40 agonist ivuxolimab in advanced cancers. Germline CDR1 and CDR2: GTSNPN and SVGIG (reference sequence). The CDR3 is 14 residues long. Trimming took 5 bases from V and 0 from J, leaving 11 bases between them. This table comes from immunoSEQ multiplex PCR, and its TCRdb copy is limited to in-frame clones, with some not included. The table has about 58,000 clones, more than 75% seen once; the top ten hold approximately 1.2%. The receptor comes from an adult with an advanced solid tumor such as melanoma, head and neck, liver or kidney cancer. Specimen: CD4+ or CD8+ T cells sorted from blood, collected in a trial of the OX40 agonist ivuxolimab. This chain links TRBV30 with TRBJ1-5; TRBD1 is a possible D gene (5 bases). In DNA form, the CDR3 reads TGTGCCTGGGGGCAGGGACCTAGCAATCAGCCCCAGCATTTT. It translates to CAWGQGPSNQPQHF.